This T cell receptor (beta chain) is drawn from a study of vaccination and CD4 T cells after COVID-19. Overall study: In the convalescent group, nasal swab PCR was SARS-CoV-2 positive; roughly 9 cases were mild and one severe. Post-COVID specimens were obtained a median around 100 days after diagnosis (range 35 to 161).

As to this clonotype: The antigen is undetermined.

The treatment denotes: roughly 11-day PBMC culture with coronavirus spike peptide pools or control peptides (ViraFEST assay). Before Alpha, Beta and Delta appeared in the US, convalescents tested positive (March–late 2020). Scientists ran DNA taken from cultured CD4+ T cells through the Oncomine TCR Beta short-read assay for sequencing. In TCRdb, the PCR reads were re-called with MiXCR into one record per CDR3 protein. This table has some 10,000 distinct CDR3 sequences, approximately 30% appearing once. Whole-study results and caveats: A nonsignificant median increase from 21 to 38 SARS-CoV-2-reactive clonotypes was observed.

Trimming cost V 5 bases and J 4 bases; bases outside gene matches: 5. The germline gives CDR1 MNHEY, CDR2 SVGEGT. The CDR3 length is 15 residues. Source: CD4+ T cells from blood, cultured in vitro, taken after SARS-CoV-2 vaccination. This chain connects TRBV6-2 or TRBV6-3 to TRBJ2-7; 13 positions match TRBD2. This TCR was sampled from a human donor who had recovered from COVID-19. In DNA form, the CDR3 reads TGTGCCAGCAGTCCGAGGACTAGCGGGAGTTACGAGCAGTACTTC. This encodes CASSPRTSGSYEQYF.